This T cell receptor (beta chain) was obtained from a study of T cells in Graves' hyperthyroidism and ophthalmopathy. Ten or more counts support this clonotype. V was cut by 1 base and J by 0 bases, with 6 bases left in between. CDR1 and CDR2 from the germline V gene are SGHTA and FQGNSA. The CDR3 consists of 15 residues. Regions amplified from RNA transcripts were the TCR beta CDR3 regions. TCR CDR3 regions were first amplified by RT-PCR with HTBI primers. A single record per CDR3 protein comes from TCRdb applying MiXCR to the multiplex PCR reads. The sample records 500,000 or so distinct CDR3 sequences, about 16% being singletons.

This sequence originates from a woman in her thirties with Graves' ophthalmopathy. This chain uses TRBV7-2 with TRBJ1-4; no definite D call. The sample comprised blood. The CDR3 reads CASSLEVATNEKLFF. The CDR3 DNA sequence: TGTGCCAGCAGCTTAGAGGTGGCAACTAATGAAAAACTGTTTTTT.